This TCR beta chain was observed in a study of T cells after yellow fever vaccination. Findings and limits, study-wide: The booster saw the reappearance of most primary-vaccination clones (approximately 97% CD4, 88% CD8). One caveat is that FACS-sorted repertoires could contain abundant clonotypes contaminating from the bulk population.

MiXCR, applied by TCRdb to the 5' RACE reads, yields one record per CDR3 protein. Here the sample spans hundreds of thousands of distinct CDR3 sequences, about 12% being singletons. There are 14 residues in the CDR3. Looked up from germline, CDR1 is KGHSH and CDR2 is LQKENI. After removal of 6 bases from V and 6 bases from J, the junction contained 9 bases not matched to a gene. Remarks on this clonotype: Its antigen remains unknown.

The receptor was derived from a man under 40 who received the YFV17D yellow fever vaccine. The material was PBMCs, obtained on the day of the yellow fever booster vaccination. The chain employs TRBV18 and TRBJ2-7, with 9 bases matching TRBD2. DNA of the CDR3: TGTGCCAGCTCTTCCTCGGCGCGGGAGGGCGAGCAGTACTTC. The encoded protein is CASSSSAREGEQYF. Using reference TRBV18 and TRBJ2-7 for the parts outside the CDR3, the full variable domain is NAGVMQNPRHLVRRRGQEARLRCSPMKGHSHVYWYRQLPEEGLKFMVYLQKENIIDESGMPKERFSAEFPKEGPSILRIQQVVRGDSAAYFCASSSSAREGEQYFGPGTRLTVT.